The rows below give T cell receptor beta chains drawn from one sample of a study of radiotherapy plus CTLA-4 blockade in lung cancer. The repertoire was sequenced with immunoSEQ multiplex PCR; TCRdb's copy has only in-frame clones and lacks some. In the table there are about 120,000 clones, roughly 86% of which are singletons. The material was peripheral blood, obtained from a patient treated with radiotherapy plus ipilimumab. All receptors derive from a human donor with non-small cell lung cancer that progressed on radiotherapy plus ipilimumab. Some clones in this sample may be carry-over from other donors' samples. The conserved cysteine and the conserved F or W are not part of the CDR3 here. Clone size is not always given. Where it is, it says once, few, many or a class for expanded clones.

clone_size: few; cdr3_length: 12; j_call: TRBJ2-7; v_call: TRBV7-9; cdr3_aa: ASSPLTGETEQY
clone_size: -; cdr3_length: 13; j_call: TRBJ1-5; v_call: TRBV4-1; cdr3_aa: ASTPDRGFNRPQH
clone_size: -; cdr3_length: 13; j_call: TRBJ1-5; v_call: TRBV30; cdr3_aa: AWSQGQNSNQPQH
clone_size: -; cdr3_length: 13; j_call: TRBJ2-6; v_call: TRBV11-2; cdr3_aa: ASSPLMSGANVLT
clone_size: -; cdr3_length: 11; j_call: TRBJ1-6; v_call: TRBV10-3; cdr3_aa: AISGGQNSPLH
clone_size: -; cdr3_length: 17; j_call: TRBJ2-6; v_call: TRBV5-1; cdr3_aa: ASSPYAVKPLSGANVLT
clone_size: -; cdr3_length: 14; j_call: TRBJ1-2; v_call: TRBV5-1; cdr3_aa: ASSLTEATANYGYT
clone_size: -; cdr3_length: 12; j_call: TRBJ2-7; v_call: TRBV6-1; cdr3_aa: ASRGTGVRAREY
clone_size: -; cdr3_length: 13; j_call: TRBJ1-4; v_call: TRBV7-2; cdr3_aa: ASRTGRSSNEKLF
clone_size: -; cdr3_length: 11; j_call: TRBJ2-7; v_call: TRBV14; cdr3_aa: ASSRGSSYEQY
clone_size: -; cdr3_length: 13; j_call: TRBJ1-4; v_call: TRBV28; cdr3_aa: ASSLVQGGVEKLF
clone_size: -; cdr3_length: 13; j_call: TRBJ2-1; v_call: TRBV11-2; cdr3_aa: ASSLMAGGYNEQF
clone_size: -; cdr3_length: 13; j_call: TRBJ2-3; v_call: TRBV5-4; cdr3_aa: ATTSASGYTDTQY
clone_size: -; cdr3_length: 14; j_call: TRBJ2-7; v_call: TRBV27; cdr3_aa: ASSPAGRYPPHEQY
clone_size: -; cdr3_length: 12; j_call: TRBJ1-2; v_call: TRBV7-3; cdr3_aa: ASSLDRSNYGYT
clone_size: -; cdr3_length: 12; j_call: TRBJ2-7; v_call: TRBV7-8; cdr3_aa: ASRPGGSSYEQY
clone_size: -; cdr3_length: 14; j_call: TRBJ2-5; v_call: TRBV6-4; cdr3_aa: ASIFPGLAGEETQY
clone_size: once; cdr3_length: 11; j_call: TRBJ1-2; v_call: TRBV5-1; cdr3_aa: ASSLGWSERYT
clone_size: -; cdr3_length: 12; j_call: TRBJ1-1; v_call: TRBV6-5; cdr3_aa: ASSYLNGPREAF
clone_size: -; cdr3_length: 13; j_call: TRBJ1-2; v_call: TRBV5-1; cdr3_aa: ASSFGGAPNYGYT
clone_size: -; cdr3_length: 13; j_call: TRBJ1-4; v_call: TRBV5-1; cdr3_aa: ASSLDDPSNEKLF
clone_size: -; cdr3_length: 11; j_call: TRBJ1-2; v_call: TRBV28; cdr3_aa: ASSFARDYGYT
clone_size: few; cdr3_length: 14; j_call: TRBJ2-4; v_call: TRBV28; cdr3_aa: ASSLSVGAEWDIQY
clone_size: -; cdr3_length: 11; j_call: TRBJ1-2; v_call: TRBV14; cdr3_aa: ASSQDRNYGYT
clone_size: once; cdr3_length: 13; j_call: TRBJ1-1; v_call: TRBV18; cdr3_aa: ASSPPTGLNTEAF
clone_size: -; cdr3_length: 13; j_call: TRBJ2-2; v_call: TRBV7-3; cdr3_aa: ASSLLAVNTGELF
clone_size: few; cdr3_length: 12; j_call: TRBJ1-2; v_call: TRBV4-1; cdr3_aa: ASSREYQGYGYT
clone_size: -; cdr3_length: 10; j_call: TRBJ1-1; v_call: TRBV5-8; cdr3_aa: ASSPQAGKAF
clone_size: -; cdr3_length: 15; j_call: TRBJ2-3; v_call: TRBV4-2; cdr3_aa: ASSQVGPTASTDTQY
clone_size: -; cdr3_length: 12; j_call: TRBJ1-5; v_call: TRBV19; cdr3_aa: ASIGQGGNQPQH
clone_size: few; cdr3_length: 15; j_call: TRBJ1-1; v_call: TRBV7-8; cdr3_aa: ASSLVGPGTGWPEAF
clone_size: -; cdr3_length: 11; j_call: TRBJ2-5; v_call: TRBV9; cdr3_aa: ASSVGPGETQY
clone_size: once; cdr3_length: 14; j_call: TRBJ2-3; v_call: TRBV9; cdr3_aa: ASSVHHSPSPDTQY
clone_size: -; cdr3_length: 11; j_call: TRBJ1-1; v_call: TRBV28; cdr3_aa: ASRPDTNTEAF
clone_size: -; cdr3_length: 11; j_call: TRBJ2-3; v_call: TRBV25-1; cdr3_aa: ASGWTGRNTQY
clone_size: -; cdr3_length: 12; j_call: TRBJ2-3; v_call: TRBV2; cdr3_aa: ASSRTGGTDTQY
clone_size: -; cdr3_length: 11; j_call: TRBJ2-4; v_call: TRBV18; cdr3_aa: ASSPRGKNIQY
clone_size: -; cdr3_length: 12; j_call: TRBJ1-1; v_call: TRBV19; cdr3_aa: ASSRDPRRTEAF
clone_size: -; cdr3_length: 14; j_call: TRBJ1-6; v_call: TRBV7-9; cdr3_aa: ASSLRASSYNSPLH
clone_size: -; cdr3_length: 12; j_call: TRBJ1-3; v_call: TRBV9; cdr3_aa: ASSDRNSGNTIY
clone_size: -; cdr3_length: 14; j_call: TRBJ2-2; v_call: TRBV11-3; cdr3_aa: ASSQITSSNTGELF
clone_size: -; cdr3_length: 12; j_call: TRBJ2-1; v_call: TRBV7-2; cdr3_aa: ASSLVWSRNEQF
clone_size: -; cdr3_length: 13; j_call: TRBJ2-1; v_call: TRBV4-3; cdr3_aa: ASSEGLAGYNEQF
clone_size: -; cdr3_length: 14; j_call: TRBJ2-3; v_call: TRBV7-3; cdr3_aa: ASSLGSSGPTDTQY
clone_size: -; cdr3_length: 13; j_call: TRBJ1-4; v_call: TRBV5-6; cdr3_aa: ASSPWTGSNEKLF
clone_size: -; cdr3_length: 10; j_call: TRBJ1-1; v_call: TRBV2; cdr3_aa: ASSEGDEGAF
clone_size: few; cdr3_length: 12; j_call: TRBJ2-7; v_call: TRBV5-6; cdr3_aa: ASRLAGGRYEQY
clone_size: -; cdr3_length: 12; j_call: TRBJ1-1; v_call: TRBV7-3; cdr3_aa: ASSPNTGPTEAF
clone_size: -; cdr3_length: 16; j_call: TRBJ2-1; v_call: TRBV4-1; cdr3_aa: ASSQDEISGSFRYEQF
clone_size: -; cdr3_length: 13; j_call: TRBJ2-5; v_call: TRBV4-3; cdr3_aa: ASSQVGTGQETQY
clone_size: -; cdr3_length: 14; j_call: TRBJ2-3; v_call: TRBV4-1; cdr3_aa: ASSQEPSQGTDTQY
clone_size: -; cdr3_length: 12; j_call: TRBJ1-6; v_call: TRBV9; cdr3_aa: ASSEQGIGSPLH
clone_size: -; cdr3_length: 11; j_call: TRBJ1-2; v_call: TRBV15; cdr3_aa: ATSGGQSYGYT
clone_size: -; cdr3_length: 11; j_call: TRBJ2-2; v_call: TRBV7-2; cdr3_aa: ASSLDPLGELF
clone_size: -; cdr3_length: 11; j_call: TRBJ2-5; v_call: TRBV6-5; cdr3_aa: ASSYVGSETQY